This paragraph covers one TCR beta chain sequence. The antigen remains unidentified. Germline V gene sequence: CDR1 LGHNA, CDR2 YNFKEQ. V was clipped by 2 bases and J by 6 bases; unmatched bases: 0. CDR3 length equals 12 residues. The CDR3 regions of TCR beta were amplified from RNA transcripts. When the TCR CDR3 underwent first-round RT-PCR, the HTBI primer set was used. TCRdb reprocessed the multiplex PCR reads via MiXCR and lists one record per CDR3 protein. In the table there are under 350,000 distinct CDR3 sequences, approximately 15% of which are singletons. These data belong to a study of T cells in Graves' hyperthyroidism and ophthalmopathy. Whole-study results and caveats: Blood also showed most of the thyroid clonotypes that were expanded above 0.001.

The sequenced sample was blood. The clonotype was recovered from a woman aged 60-75 years with Graves' ophthalmopathy. This rearrangement joins TRBV4-2 to TRBJ1-2; 7 bases are shared with TRBD1. The CDR3, as DNA: TGTGCCAGCAGCCAAAGGGGGCATGGCTACACCTTC. Translating gives CASSQRGHGYTF.